A single sample gave rise to the 14 T cell receptor beta chains below, sequenced in a study of blood T cell repertoires in COVID-19. The assay was immunoSEQ multiplex PCR, and TCRdb's table has in-frame clones only and misses some. This sample has 90,000 to 100,000 clones, with roughly 89% found just once. The source material was peripheral blood. These TCRs come from a human donor in a cohort sampled during active COVID-19.

The chain employs TRBV10-3 and TRBJ2-1, with TRBD2 matching 9 bases. Germline V gives CDR1 ENHRY, CDR2 SYGVKD. CDR3 size: 15 residues. The J segment lost 8 bases and the V segment lost 2 bases, leaving 7 bases of the junction unmatched. CDR3 residues: CAISEEGLARDEQFF. As DNA, the CDR3 is TGTGCCATCAGTGAGGAGGGACTAGCCAGGGATGAGCAGTTCTTC.

This clone came up once. The chain has TRBV9 and TRBJ2-5; 8 bases agree with TRBD1. The V gene's germline CDR1 is SGDLS and CDR2 YYNGEE. J was trimmed by 2 bases and V by 2 bases; bases with no gene match: 5. This CDR3 contains 15 residues. CDR3 amino acids: CASSVAGGSQETQYF. In DNA, the CDR3 is TGTGCCAGCAGCGTTGCAGGGGGCTCACAAGAGACCCAGTACTTC.

A few counts support this clone. The chain recombines TRBV5-1 with TRBJ2-3; 15 positions match TRBD2. The CDR3 spans 17 residues. V was clipped by 4 bases and J by 1 base; unmatched bases: 4. Per germline, CDR1 SGHRS and CDR2 YFSETQ. The CDR3 loop is CASSPGLAGGRTDTQYF. In DNA, the CDR3 is TGCGCCAGCAGCCCGGGACTAGCGGGGGGCCGCACAGATACGCAGTATTTT.

The chain couples TRBV13 to TRBJ2-1, with D perhaps TRBD2 (5 bases). CDR3 length: 14 residues. Germline V CDR1 and CDR2: PRHDT, FYEKMQ (reference sequence). V dropped 3 bases and J dropped 7 bases, with 13 bases sitting between them. CDR3 amino acids: CASSFSGGGNEQFF. The CDR3 DNA reads TGTGCCAGCAGCTTTTCTGGAGGTGGTAATGAGCAGTTCTTC.

V is TRBV5-4 and J is TRBJ2-2; TRBD2 matches 7 bases. Unmatched junction bases numbered 7, after V lost 0 bases and J lost 2 bases. This CDR3 region has 17 residues. The germline CDR1 and CDR2 sequences are SGHNT and YYREEE (reference sequence). As DNA, the CDR3 is TGTGCCAGCAGCTTGGAAGGGACTACCATTAACACCGGGGAGCTGTTTTTT. Its translation is CASSLEGTTINTGELFF.

This chain joins TRBV29-1 and TRBJ2-1, with 9 bases matching TRBD2. CDR3 length: 19 amino acids. J lost 4 bases, V lost 0 bases, and 16 bases had no gene match. Germline V lookup: CDR1 SQVTM, CDR2 ANQGSEA. The CDR3: CSVEEVGGRASGFYNEQFF. In DNA form, the CDR3 reads TGCAGCGTTGAAGAAGTTGGCGGGAGGGCCTCTGGATTTTACAATGAGCAGTTCTTC.

V and J are TRBV9 and TRBJ2-1; 8 bases are a match to TRBD2. Per germline, CDR1 SGDLS and CDR2 YYNGEE. Losses at the gene ends were 0 bases for V and 0 bases for J; bases not matched to a gene: 8. The length of the CDR3 is 18 residues. As DNA, the CDR3 is TGTGCCAGCAGCGTAGAACTAGCGGAAATGAGCTCCTACAATGAGCAGTTCTTC. It yields the protein CASSVELAEMSSYNEQFF.

V usage is TRBV19 and J usage is TRBJ2-7; 8 nucleotides align to TRBD1. Trimming removed 3 bases from V and 2 bases from J; junction bases left unmatched: 6. The germline V gene has CDR1 LNHDA and CDR2 SQIVND (reference sequence). There are 15 residues in the CDR3. CDR3: CASSIGQGETYEQYF. CDR3 nucleotide sequence: TGTGCCAGTAGTATTGGACAGGGTGAAACCTACGAGCAGTACTTC.

The V call is TRBV18, the J call TRBJ1-5; no firm D call. Trimming pared 2 bases from V and 3 bases from J, leaving 8 bases between. Looked up from germline, CDR1 is KGHSH and CDR2 is LQKENI. The CDR3 has 14 amino acids. The CDR3 spells CASSPSQANQPQHF. CDR3 nucleotides: TGTGCCAGCTCACCAAGTCAGGCCAATCAGCCCCAGCATTTT.

This chain uses TRBV4-1 with TRBJ2-3, with 10 bases aligning to TRBD2. Germline-derived CDR1 and CDR2 are MGHRA and YSYEKL. There are 16 residues in the CDR3. Germline trimming cut 3 bases from V and 3 bases from J; bases unmatched to any gene: 6. CDR3 DNA: TGCGCCAGCAGCCAGCGTCTTAGCGGGGGGACAGATACGCAGTATTTT. Its translation: CASSQRLSGGTDTQYF.

This chain uses TRBV5-1 with TRBJ1-2; D not resolved. Trimming left V 2 bases short and J 3 bases short, with 11 bases between. Germline V gene lookup returns CDR1 SGHRS and CDR2 YFSETQ. This CDR3 contains 14 residues. CDR3 in DNA: TGCGCCAGCAGCTTCTCGGCCAGCGACTATGGCTACACCTTC. Protein: CASSFSASDYGYTF.

The rearrangement links TRBV2 to TRBJ1-2; TRBD1 aligns across 10 bases. V lost 9 bases and J lost 0; bases outside the gene matches: 7. The CDR3 contains 15 residues. Germline V gene lookup returns CDR1 SNHLY and CDR2 FYNNEI. The CDR3, as DNA: TGTGCCAGTCCGGGGGGGACAGGGGCTAACTATGGCTACACCTTC. Residues: CASPGGTGANYGYTF.

The V gene is TRBV5-4, the J gene TRBJ2-1, with 9 bases aligning to TRBD2. V trimming: 3 bases; J trimming: 5 bases; junction bases outside the gene matches: 6. The CDR3 runs to 15 residues. From germline, CDR1 is SGHNT and CDR2 YYREEE (reference sequence). The CDR3 DNA sequence: TGTGCCAGCAGCTCCGGGACTAGCAGAGACAATGAGCAGTTCTTC. It is translated as CASSSGTSRDNEQFF.

The V and J genes are TRBV5-6 and TRBJ2-7, with TRBD1 matching over 7 bases. J lost 0 bases, V lost 6 bases, and 6 bases had no gene match. There are 14 residues in the CDR3. CDR1 is SGHDT and CDR2 is YYEEEE in the germline V gene. Here the CDR3 DNA reads TGTGCCAGCACCCCAGGGGGTTCCTCCTACGAGCAGTACTTC. Protein: CASTPGGSSYEQYF.